Presented here are 17 T cell receptor beta chains from one specimen sequenced in a study of CD8 T cells in Susac syndrome. Random hexamers were used to reverse transcribe the RNA input (0.5 to 1 ug). TCRdb independently ran MiXCR on the immunoSEQ multiplex PCR reads; one entry per CDR3 protein. This sample has about 130,000 distinct CDR3 sequences, with approximately 96% found just once. Sequencing input: CD8+ T cells from PBMCs. The receptors come from a human donor with Susac syndrome.

V gene TRBV11-2 combines with J gene TRBJ2-1, with 9 bases aligning to TRBD2. Germline assignment: CDR1 SGHAT and CDR2 FQNNGV. J lost 0 bases, V lost 4 bases, and 7 bases had no gene match. The CDR3 length is 17 residues. The chain's CDR3 is CASSSLAGRASYNEQFF. CDR3 in DNA: TGTGCCAGCAGCTCACTAGCGGGCCGGGCCTCCTACAATGAGCAGTTCTTC.

The V call is TRBV9, the J call TRBJ2-7; D might be TRBD1 (6 bases). Trimming left V 0 bases short and J 2 bases short, with 12 bases between. There are 15 residues in the CDR3. Germline CDR1 is SGDLS and CDR2 is YYNGEE. The CDR3 protein is CASSVGPGATYEQYF. In DNA form, the CDR3 reads TGTGCCAGCAGCGTAGGACCAGGGGCCACCTACGAGCAGTACTTC.

The V call is TRBV5-4, the J call TRBJ2-1, with TRBD2 matching 8 bases. Germline trimming cut 2 bases from V and 1 base from J; bases unmatched to any gene: 5. CDR1 is SGHNT, CDR2 YYREEE, per germline (reference sequence). The CDR3 has 16 amino acids. CDR3 sequence (DNA): TGTGCCAGCAGCTTCCTTGTAGCGGGGTCCTACAATGAGCAGTTCTTC. Its translation: CASSFLVAGSYNEQFF.

V gene TRBV20-1 combines with J gene TRBJ1-1; D not resolved. Germline CDR1 and CDR2: DFQATT and SNEGSKA (reference sequence). CDR3 length: 17 residues. Trimming removed 1 base from V and 1 base from J, with 19 bases in between. This CDR3 is CSARGHTSPSPNTEAFF. CDR3 DNA sequence: TGCAGTGCTAGAGGCCATACTTCACCCTCACCGAACACTGAAGCTTTCTTT.

This clonotype was observed a single time. The chain combines TRBV29-1 with TRBJ1-1; D call uncertain. Trimming shortened V by 7 bases and J by 2 bases, and 5 bases separated the two germline ends. The CDR3 loop spans 10 amino acids. Germline lookup yields CDR1 SQVTM and CDR2 ANQGSEA. The CDR3 sequence: CSGVNTEAFF. CDR3 nucleotides: TGCAGCGGGGTTAACACTGAAGCTTTCTTT.

The chain is built from TRBV6-5 and TRBJ1-1, with D perhaps TRBD1 (5 bases). Trimming shortened V by 6 bases and J by 6 bases, and 17 bases separated the two germline ends. Germline CDR1 is MNHEY and CDR2 is SVGAGI. The CDR3 spans 14 residues. The CDR3 DNA reads TGTGCCAGCAGCCTCGGGGGAGAAGCATCTGAAGCTTTCTTT. Translation: CASSLGGEASEAFF.

This chain uses TRBV14 with TRBJ2-6, with 7 bases aligning to TRBD1. Unmatched junction bases numbered 4, after V lost 2 bases and J lost 0 bases. The length of the CDR3 is 17 residues. The germline CDR1 and CDR2 sequences are SGHDN and FVKESK. The CDR3 region has the DNA TGTGCCAGCAGCCAACAGGGGGTCAGCTCTGGGGCCAACGTCCTGACTTTC. Its protein is CASSQQGVSSGANVLTF.

J is TRBJ2-3 and V is TRBV13; D remains unclear. The V end lost 4 bases, the J end lost 2 bases, and 22 bases lay between the germline ends. The CDR3 has 18 residues. CDR1 and CDR2 from the germline V gene are PRHDT and FYEKMQ (reference sequence). CDR3 DNA: TGTGCCAGCAGCTCCGAGACGGCGCGGACGGAAGCCACAGATACGCAGTATTTT. It is translated as CASSSETARTEATDTQYF.

The gene calls are TRBV4-1 and TRBJ2-5; the D gene is possibly TRBD1 (5 bases). Germline-derived CDR1 and CDR2 are MGHRA and YSYEKL. V was clipped by 1 base and J by 4 bases, with 10 bases between them. The CDR3 totals 14 residues. The CDR3 loop is CASSQAQGLETQYF. CDR3 nucleotides: TGCGCCAGCAGCCAAGCTCAGGGTTTAGAGACCCAGTACTTC.

V gene TRBV19 combines with J gene TRBJ2-7; D not resolved. Trimming took off 2 bases at V and 3 bases at J, with 8 bases between the two ends. The CDR3 extends over 13 amino acids. Germline lookup yields CDR1 LNHDA and CDR2 SQIVND (reference sequence). CDR3 in amino acids: CASSITVNYEQYF. CDR3 nucleotides: TGTGCCAGTAGTATAACGGTGAACTACGAGCAGTACTTC.

DNA for the CDR3: TGCAGTGCTCATAACCCCGGGACTAGCGGGGGAATTGCAGATACGCAGTATTTT. Translated, it gives CSAHNPGTSGGIADTQYF. The chain joins TRBV20-1 to TRBJ2-3, with 14 bases that match TRBD2. CDR3 length: 18 residues. J was trimmed by 4 bases and V by 5 bases; bases with no gene match: 14. Germline values: CDR1 DFQATT, CDR2 SNEGSKA (reference sequence).

The chain has TRBV4-3 and TRBJ2-7; a weak D match, TRBD1 (6 bases). Germline CDR1 LGHNA, CDR2 YSLEER. This CDR3 contains 11 residues. Trimming shortened V by 3 bases and J by 6 bases, and 6 bases separated the two germline ends. The CDR3 loop reads CASSQGAEQYF. DNA of the CDR3: TGCGCCAGCAGCCAGGGGGCCGAGCAGTACTTC.

This chain uses TRBV6-5 with TRBJ2-2; D is tentatively TRBD1 or TRBD2 (5 bases each). CDR3 length: 11 amino acids. V lost 9 bases, J lost 8 bases, and 10 bases lay in between. CDR1 is MNHEY, CDR2 SVGAGI, per germline. Here the CDR3 reads CASRGVGELFF. CDR3 nucleotide sequence: TGTGCCAGTAGGGGAGTTGGGGAGCTGTTTTTT.

The chain links TRBV3-1 to TRBJ1-4, with D possibly being TRBD1 (5 bases). This CDR3 has 17 amino acids. Per the germline V gene, CDR1 is LGHDT and CDR2 is YNNKEL (reference sequence). Trimming took 0 bases from V and 0 from J, leaving 11 bases between them. CDR3 nucleotide sequence: TGTGCCAGCAGCCAAGATCGAGACAGTACAACTAATGAAAAACTGTTTTTT. Translation: CASSQDRDSTTNEKLFF.

This chain uses TRBV20-1 with TRBJ2-1; 10 nucleotides align to TRBD1. Germline V gene sequence: CDR1 DFQATT, CDR2 SNEGSKA (reference sequence). The J segment lost 7 bases and the V segment lost 6 bases, leaving 12 bases of the junction unmatched. This CDR3 has 15 residues. The CDR3 DNA follows: TGCAGTGCCGGGCTTAGGGGGACAGGGGTTAATGAGCAGTTCTTC. Amino acids: CSAGLRGTGVNEQFF.

This rearrangement joins TRBV13 to TRBJ2-3; D tentatively reads TRBD1 or TRBD2 (5 bases each). Trimming removed 0 bases at V and 2 bases at J, with 12 bases between. This CDR3 comprises 16 residues. Germline loops: CDR1 PRHDT, CDR2 FYEKMQ (reference sequence). The CDR3: CASSLGRGDPTDTQYF. CDR3 DNA: TGTGCCAGCAGCTTAGGCCGTGGGGACCCCACAGATACGCAGTATTTT.

V gene TRBV9 combines with J gene TRBJ2-1; no clear D. CDR1 SGDLS and CDR2 YYNGEE come from the germline V gene. The ends were cut back, 4 bases at V and 2 bases at J, with 16 bases in the middle. The CDR3 has 16 residues. The CDR3 spells CASSLRSMSPYNEQFF. In DNA form, the CDR3 reads TGTGCCAGCAGCCTCAGGTCCATGAGCCCCTACAATGAGCAGTTCTTC. Full variable domain (outside the CDR3, taken from reference TRBV9 and TRBJ2-1): DSGVTQTPKHLITATGQRVTLRCSPRSGDLSVYWYQQSLDQGLQFLIQYYNGEERAKGNILERFSAQQFPDLHSELNLSSLELGDSALYFCASSLRSMSPYNEQFFGPGTRLTVL.